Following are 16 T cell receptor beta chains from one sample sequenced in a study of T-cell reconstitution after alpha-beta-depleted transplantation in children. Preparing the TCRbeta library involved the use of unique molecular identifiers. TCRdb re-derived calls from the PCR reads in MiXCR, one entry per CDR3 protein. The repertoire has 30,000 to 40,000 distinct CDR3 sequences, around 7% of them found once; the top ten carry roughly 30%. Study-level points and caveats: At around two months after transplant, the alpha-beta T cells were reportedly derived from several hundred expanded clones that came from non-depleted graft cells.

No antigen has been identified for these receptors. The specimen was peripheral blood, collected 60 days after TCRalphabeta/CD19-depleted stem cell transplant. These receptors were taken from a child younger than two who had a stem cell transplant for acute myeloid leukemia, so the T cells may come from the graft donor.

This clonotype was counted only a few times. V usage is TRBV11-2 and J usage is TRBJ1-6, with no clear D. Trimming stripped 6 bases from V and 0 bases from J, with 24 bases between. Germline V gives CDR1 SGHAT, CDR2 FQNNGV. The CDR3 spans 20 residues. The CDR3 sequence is CASRYPILGIVNSYNSPLHF. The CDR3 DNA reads TGTGCCAGCAGATACCCTATCTTGGGAATAGTTAACTCCTATAATTCACCCCTCCACTTT.

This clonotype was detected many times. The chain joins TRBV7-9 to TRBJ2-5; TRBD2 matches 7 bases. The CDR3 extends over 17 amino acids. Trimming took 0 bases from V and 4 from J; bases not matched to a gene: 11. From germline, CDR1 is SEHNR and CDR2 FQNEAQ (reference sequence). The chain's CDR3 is CASSLAPGLQDRETQYF. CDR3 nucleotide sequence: TGTGCCAGCAGCTTAGCGCCGGGACTACAGGATCGAGAGACCCAGTACTTC.

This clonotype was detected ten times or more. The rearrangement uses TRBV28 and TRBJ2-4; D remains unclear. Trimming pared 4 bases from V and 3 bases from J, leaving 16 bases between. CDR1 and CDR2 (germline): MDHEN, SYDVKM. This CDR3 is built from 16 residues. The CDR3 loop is CASSYAAKAGKNIQYF. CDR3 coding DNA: TGTGCCAGCAGTTATGCCGCGAAGGCAGGCAAAAACATTCAGTACTTC.

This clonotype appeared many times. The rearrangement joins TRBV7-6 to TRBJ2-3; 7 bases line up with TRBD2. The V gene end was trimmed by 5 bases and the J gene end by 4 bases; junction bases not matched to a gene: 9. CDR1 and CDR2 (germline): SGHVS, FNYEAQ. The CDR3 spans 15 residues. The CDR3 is CASSLGLGRADTQYF. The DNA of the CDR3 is TGTGCCAGCAGCCTCGGACTAGGCAGGGCAGATACGCAGTATTTT.

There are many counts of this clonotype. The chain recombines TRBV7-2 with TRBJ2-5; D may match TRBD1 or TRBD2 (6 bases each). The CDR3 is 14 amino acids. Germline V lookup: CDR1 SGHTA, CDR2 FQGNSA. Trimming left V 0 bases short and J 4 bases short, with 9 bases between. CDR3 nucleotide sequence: TGTGCCAGCAGCTTAGCGGGGGGCGGAGAGACCCAGTACTTC. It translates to CASSLAGGGETQYF.

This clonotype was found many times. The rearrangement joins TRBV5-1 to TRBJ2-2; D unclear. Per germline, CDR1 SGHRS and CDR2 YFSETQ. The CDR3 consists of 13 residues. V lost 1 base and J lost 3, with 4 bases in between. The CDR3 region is CASSLLDTGELFF. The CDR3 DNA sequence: TGCGCCAGCAGCTTGCTCGACACCGGGGAGCTGTTTTTT.

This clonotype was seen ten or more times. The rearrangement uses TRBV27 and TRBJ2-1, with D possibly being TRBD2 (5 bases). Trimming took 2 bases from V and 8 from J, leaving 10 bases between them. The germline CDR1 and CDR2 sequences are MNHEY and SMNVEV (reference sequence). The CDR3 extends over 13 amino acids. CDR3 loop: CASSLRTVDEQFF. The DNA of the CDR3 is TGTGCCAGCAGTTTACGGACTGTGGATGAGCAGTTCTTC.

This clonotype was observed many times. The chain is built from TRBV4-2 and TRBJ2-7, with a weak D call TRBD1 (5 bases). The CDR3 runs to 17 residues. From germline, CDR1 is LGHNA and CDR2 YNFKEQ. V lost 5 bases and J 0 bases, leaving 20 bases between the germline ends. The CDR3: CASSFKNYRPSSYEQYF. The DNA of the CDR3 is TGTGCCAGCAGCTTTAAAAATTACAGGCCCAGCTCCTACGAGCAGTACTTC.

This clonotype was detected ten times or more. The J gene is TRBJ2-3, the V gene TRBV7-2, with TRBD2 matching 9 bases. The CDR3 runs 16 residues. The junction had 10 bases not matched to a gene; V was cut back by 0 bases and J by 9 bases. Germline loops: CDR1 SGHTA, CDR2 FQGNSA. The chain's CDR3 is CASSLASSGRMRTQYF. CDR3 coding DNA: TGTGCCAGCAGCTTAGCTAGTAGCGGGAGAATGAGGACGCAGTATTTT.

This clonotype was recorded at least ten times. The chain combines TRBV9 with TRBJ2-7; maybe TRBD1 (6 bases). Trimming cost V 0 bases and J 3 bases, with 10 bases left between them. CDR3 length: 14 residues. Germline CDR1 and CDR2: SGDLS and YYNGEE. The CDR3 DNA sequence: TGTGCCAGCAGCGTAGCTGGCAGGGGCTACGAGCAGTACTTC. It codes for CASSVAGRGYEQYF.

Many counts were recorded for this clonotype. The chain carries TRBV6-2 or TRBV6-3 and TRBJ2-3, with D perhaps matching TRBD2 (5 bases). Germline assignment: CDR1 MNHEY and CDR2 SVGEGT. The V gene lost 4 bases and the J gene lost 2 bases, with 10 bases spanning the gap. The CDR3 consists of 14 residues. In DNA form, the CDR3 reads TGTGCCAGCAGTTTAGCGATTACCACAGATACGCAGTATTTT. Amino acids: CASSLAITTDTQYF.

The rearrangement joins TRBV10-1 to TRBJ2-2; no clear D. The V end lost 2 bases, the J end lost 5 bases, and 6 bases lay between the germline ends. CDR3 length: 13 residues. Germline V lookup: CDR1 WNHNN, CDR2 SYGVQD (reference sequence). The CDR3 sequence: CASSELRTGELFF. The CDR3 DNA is TGCGCCAGCAGTGAGCTAAGGACCGGGGAGCTGTTTTTT.

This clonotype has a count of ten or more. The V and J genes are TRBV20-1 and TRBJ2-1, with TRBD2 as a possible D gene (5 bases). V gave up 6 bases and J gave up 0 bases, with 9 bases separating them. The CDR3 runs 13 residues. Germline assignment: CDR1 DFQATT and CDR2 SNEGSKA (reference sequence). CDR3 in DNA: TGCAGTGCGCCTGACTACTCCTACAATGAGCAGTTCTTC. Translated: CSAPDYSYNEQFF.

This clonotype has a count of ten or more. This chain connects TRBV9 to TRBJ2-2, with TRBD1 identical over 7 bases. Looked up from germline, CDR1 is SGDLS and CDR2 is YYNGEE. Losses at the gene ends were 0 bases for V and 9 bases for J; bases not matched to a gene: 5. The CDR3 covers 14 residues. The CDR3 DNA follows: TGTGCCAGCAGCGTAGTCCGGGACAGAAGGGAGCTGTTTTTT. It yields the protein CASSVVRDRRELFF. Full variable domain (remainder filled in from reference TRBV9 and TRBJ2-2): DSGVTQTPKHLITATGQRVTLRCSPRSGDLSVYWYQQSLDQGLQFLIQYYNGEERAKGNILERFSAQQFPDLHSELNLSSLELGDSALYFCASSVVRDRRELFFGEGSRLTVL.

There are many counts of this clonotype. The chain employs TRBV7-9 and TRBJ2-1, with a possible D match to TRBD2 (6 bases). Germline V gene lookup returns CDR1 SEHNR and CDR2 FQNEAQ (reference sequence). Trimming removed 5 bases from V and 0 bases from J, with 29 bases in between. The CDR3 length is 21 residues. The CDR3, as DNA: TGTGCCAGCAGCCCCGGACACCACGCCGAGCTTAGCGGAGGCTCCTACAATGAGCAGTTCTTC. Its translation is CASSPGHHAELSGGSYNEQFF.

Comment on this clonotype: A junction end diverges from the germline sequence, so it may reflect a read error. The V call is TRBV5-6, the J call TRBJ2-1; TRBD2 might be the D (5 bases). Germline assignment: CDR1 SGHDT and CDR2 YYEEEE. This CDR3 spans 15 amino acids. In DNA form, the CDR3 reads TGTGCCATCAGCTTCGGGGTCCTCTCCTACAATGAGCAGTTCTTC. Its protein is CAISFGVLSYNEQFF. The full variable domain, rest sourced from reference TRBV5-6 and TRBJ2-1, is DAGVTQSPTHLIKTRGQQVTLRCSPKSGHDTVSWYQQALGQGPQFIFQYYEEEERQRGNFPDRFSGHQFPNYSSELNVNALLLGDSALYLCAISFGVLSYNEQFFGPGTRLTVL.